This T cell receptor (beta chain) was captured by sequencing in a study of multiple sclerosis patients with progressive multifocal leukoencephalopathy. General study findings and limits: At PML onset, no shared TRBV or TRBJ gene usage was seen. Expanded clones at PML onset predated and persisted through natalizumab therapy.

CDR1 is MNHEY and CDR2 is SVGAGI in the germline V gene. V shed 4 bases and J shed 1 base, with 8 bases lying between them. This CDR3 is built from 13 residues. Synthetic inline TR CDR3 controls covering all V-J pairings were spiked into each PCR. The table came from immunoSEQ multiplex PCR; TCRdb's copy has only in-frame clones and leaves some out. The profile shows 25,000 to 30,000 clones, nearly 90% of them singletons. Time point in this sample: roughly 6 months of natalizumab therapy. T1 and T2 blood were collected at 6 and 12 months of natalizumab. Turning to this clone: Its antigen is unidentified.

V gene TRBV6-5 combines with J gene TRBJ2-7; D is ambiguous. The receptor was derived from a human donor with multiple sclerosis. Sample: PBMCs, taken from a patient treated with natalizumab. The DNA of the CDR3 is TGTGCCAGCAGTTCAGCGCCATCCTACGAGCAGTACTTC. The encoded protein is CASSSAPSYEQYF.